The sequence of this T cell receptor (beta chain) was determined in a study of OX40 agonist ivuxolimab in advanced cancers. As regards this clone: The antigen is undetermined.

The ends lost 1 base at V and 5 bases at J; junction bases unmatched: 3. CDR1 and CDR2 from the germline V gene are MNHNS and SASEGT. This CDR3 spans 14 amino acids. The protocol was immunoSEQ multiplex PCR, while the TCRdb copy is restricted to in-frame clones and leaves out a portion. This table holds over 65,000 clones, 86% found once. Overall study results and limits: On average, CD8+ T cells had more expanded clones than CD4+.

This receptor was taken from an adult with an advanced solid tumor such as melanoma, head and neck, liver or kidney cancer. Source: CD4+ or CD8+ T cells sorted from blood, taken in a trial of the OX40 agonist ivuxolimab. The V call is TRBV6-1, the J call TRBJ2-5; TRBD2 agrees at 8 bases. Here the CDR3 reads CASSEGPGGETQYF. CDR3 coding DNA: TGTGCCAGCAGTGAAGGTCCGGGGGGGGAGACCCAGTACTTC.